This TCR beta chain is from a study of technical replicates of blood from a few donors. V was pared by 6 bases and J by 1 base, with 5 bases of the junction left unmatched. The CDR3 covers 15 residues. Germline assignment: CDR1 MNHEY and CDR2 SVGAGI. Clones were read by immunoSEQ multiplex PCR, and TCRdb kept only the in-frame ones, dropping some. The table shows tens of thousands of clones, with 92% occurring only once. This chain links TRBV6-5 with TRBJ2-7, with 11 bases fitting TRBD2. The sequence was collected from a human donor in good health. Some clones in this sample may be carry-over from other donors' samples. The sample was PBMCs. The DNA of the CDR3 is TGTGCCAGCAGAACTTTAGCGGGGGGGTCCTACGAGCAGTACTTC. It is translated as CASRTLAGGSYEQYF.